A single count supports the clone carrying this TCR beta chain. What it binds is unknown. These data are taken from a study of cytomegalovirus exposure and HLA in healthy donors. Study results and limitations: Most observed TCR sequences were rare, whereas some public TCRs were detected in many donors.

Germline CDR1 KGHSH, CDR2 LQKENI. Trimming left V 1 base short and J 0 bases short, with 16 bases between. The length of the CDR3 is 18 residues. The PCR used 60 Vbeta and 13 Jbeta primers. Generated by immunoSEQ multiplex PCR, the TCRdb table keeps only in-frame clones and is missing some. The data hold roughly 120,000 clones, with roughly 63% observed a single time. The chain uses TRBV18 and TRBJ1-3; D is perhaps TRBD1 (6 bases). This clonotype originated in a man between 25 and 39 years old in good health and CMV-seropositive. Material: PBMCs. The CDR3 here is CASSPRAGQTNSGNTIYF. In DNA, the CDR3 is TGTGCCAGCTCACCACGCGCCGGACAGACGAACTCTGGAAACACCATATATTTT.